This T cell receptor beta chain was obtained from a study of blood T cell repertoires in COVID-19. In the original processing: Reference gene primer amplification gave estimated nucleated cell counts. Profiling relied on immunoSEQ multiplex PCR, and the TCRdb table lists in-frame clones only, not all of them. The DNA was the basis for D and trimming; V, J and clone size are from that table. The data contain over 300,000 clones, around 92% of them singletons. Germline lookup yields CDR1 KGHDR and CDR2 SFDVKD. The CDR3 runs 14 residues. Trimming removed 5 bases at V and 0 bases at J, with 7 bases between.

This sequence was found in a middle-aged man with acute or convalescent COVID-19. The J gene is TRBJ1-5, the V gene TRBV24-1; D call uncertain. The sample comprised peripheral blood. DNA of the CDR3: TGTGCCACCAGTGGGCCTTATAGCAATCAGCCCCAGCATTTT. Its protein is CATSGPYSNQPQHF.